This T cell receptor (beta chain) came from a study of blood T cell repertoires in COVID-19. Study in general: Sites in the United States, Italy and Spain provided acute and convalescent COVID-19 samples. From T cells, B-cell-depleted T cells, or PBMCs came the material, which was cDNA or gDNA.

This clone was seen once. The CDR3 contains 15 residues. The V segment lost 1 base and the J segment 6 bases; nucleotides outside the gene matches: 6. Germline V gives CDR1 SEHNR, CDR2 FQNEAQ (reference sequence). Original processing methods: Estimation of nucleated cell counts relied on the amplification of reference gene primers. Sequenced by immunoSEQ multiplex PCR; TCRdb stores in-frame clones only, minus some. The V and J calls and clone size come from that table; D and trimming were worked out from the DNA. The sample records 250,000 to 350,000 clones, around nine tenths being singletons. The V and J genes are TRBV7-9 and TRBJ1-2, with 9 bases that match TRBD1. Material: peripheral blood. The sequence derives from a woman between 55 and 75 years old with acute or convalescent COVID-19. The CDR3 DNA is TGTGCCAGCAGCTTAGGAGCGGGACAGGGAAATGGCTACACCTTC. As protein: CASSLGAGQGNGYTF.